The sequence of this T cell receptor beta chain was determined in a study of human T cells and chemical hapten exposure. TCRdb called the RACE reads again in MiXCR, with one record for every CDR3 protein. The table includes more than 95,000 distinct CDR3 sequences, approximately 36% detected once. Study observations and caveats: Versus controls, expanded TCRs had significantly more large CDR3 similarity clusters. TCRs at a frequency above 1 in 1000 stayed unchanged with DPC sensitization.

Time point noted: patch test 3, about 24 weeks after DPC sensitization. Treatment of the sample: therapeutic diphenylcyclopropenone sensitization with weekly scalp DPC. On this clonotype: The target antigen is unknown.

This clonotype was obtained from a man aged 35 to 55 with alopecia areata. Some clones in this sample may be carry-over from other donors' samples. The sample in question was whole blood, obtained in connection with sensitization to the hapten diphenylcyclopropenone (DPC).

The CDR3 is CASLAGGKTQYF. The CDR3 bases are TGTGCCAGCTTAGCGGGAGGGAAGACCCAGTACTTC. The rearrangement joins TRBV7-2 to TRBJ2-5; 11 positions agree with TRBD2. The CDR3 has 12 amino acids. CDR1 is SGHTA, CDR2 FQGNSA, per germline. The V and J ends lost 8 bases and 6 bases, in that order; junction bases with no gene match: 2. The variable domain in full, with the rest retrieved from reference TRBV7-2 and TRBJ2-5, is GAGVSQSPSNKVTEKGKDVELRCDPISGHTALYWYRQSLGQGLEFLIYFQGNSAPDKSGLPSDRFSAERTGGSVSTLTIQRTQQEDSAVYLCASLAGGKTQYFGPGTRLLVL.